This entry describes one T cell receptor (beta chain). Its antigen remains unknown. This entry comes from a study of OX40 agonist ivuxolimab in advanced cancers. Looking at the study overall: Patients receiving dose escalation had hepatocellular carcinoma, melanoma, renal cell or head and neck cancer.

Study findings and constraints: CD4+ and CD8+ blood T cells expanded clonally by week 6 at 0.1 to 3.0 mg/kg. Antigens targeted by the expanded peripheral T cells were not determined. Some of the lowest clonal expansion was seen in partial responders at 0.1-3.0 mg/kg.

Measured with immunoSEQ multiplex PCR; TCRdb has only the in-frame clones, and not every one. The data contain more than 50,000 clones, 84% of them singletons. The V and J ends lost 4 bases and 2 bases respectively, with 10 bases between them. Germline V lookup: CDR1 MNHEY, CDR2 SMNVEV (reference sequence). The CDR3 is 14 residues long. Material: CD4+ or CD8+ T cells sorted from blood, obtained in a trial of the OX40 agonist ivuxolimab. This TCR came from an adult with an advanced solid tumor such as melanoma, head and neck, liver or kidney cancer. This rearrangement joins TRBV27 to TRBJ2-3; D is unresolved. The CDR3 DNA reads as TGTGCCAGCAGTTCTCGGCGGAACACAGATACGCAGTATTTT. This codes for CASSSRRNTDTQYF.